Each of the 15 T cell receptor beta chains below was sequenced from the same sample in a study of T cell clonotyping in hematopoietic cell transplantation. Repertoires were generated with immunoSEQ multiplex PCR, while TCRdb's copy carries only in-frame clones and drops some. The table shows 15,000 to 20,000 clones, with 85% to 90% occurring only once. The starting material was PBMCs, obtained 100 days after allogeneic stem cell transplant. The receptors were sampled from a male patient between 60 and 69 years old who had an allogeneic stem cell transplant from a related donor, so the T cells may come from the graft donor. Some clones in this sample may be carry-over from other donors' samples.

The DNA of the CDR3 is TGTGCCAGCACCCCGGGGTCCTCTGGGGCCAACGTCCTGACTTTC. Translation: CASTPGSSGANVLTF. The chain links TRBV2 to TRBJ2-6, with D possibly being TRBD2 (5 bases). The germline gives CDR1 SNHLY, CDR2 FYNNEI. This CDR3 region has 15 residues. The V and J ends lost 7 bases and 0 bases respectively, with 10 bases between them.

The rearrangement links TRBV7-8 to TRBJ2-7, with TRBD1 matching over 8 bases. Germline CDR1 reads SGHVS; CDR2 reads FQNEAQ. This CDR3 contains 14 residues. V was pared by 5 bases and J by 2 bases, with 5 bases of the junction left unmatched. The chain's CDR3 is CASSPRTGPYEQYF. For the CDR3, the DNA is TGTGCCAGCAGCCCACGGACAGGGCCCTACGAGCAGTACTTC.

The gene calls are TRBV29-1 and TRBJ2-2, with D perhaps TRBD1 (5 bases). CDR1 and CDR2 (germline): SQVTM, ANQGSEA. Trimming stripped 5 bases from V and 6 bases from J, with 19 bases between. The CDR3 has 15 amino acids. CDR3 residues: CSVPAPGYSSGELFF. CDR3 DNA: TGCAGCGTTCCAGCACCAGGGTATTCTTCCGGGGAGCTGTTTTTT.

This clone appeared a few times. CDR3 nucleotides: TGTGCCAGCAGCGTAGGCCACGGGGGAGTCGAAGAAGCTTTCTTT. Its translation: CASSVGHGGVEEAFF. The chain recombines TRBV9 with TRBJ1-1; D might be TRBD1 (5 bases). This CDR3 has 15 residues. V gave up 0 bases and J gave up 8 bases, with 17 bases separating them. From germline, CDR1 is SGDLS and CDR2 YYNGEE.

The chain carries TRBV13 and TRBJ1-3, with D possibly being TRBD1 (6 bases). The CDR3 covers 15 residues. With 1 base removed from V and 0 bases from J, the gap between germline ends came to 7 bases. CDR1 PRHDT and CDR2 FYEKMQ come from the germline V gene (reference sequence). The CDR3 region is CASSLEGDSGNTIYF. The DNA for the CDR3 is TGTGCCAGCAGCTTAGAGGGGGACTCTGGAAACACCATATATTTT.

The rearrangement joins TRBV7-2 to TRBJ2-1; D unresolved. With 0 bases removed from V and 3 bases from J, the gap between germline ends came to 6 bases. This CDR3 has 14 amino acids. Per the germline V gene, CDR1 is SGHTA and CDR2 is FQGNSA. As DNA, the CDR3 is TGTGCCAGCAGCTTAGCGACCGACTACAATGAGCAGTTCTTC. Protein product: CASSLATDYNEQFF.

The sample holds a few counts of this clone. The chain combines TRBV11-2 with TRBJ2-3, with 7 positions matching TRBD2. CDR1 is SGHAT, CDR2 FQNNGV, per germline. V dropped 3 bases and J dropped 6; count of bases not matched to a gene: 6. This CDR3 comprises 14 residues. CDR3 protein: CASSFGGVWDTQYF. The CDR3 DNA is TGTGCCAGCAGCTTTGGGGGGGTTTGGGATACGCAGTATTTT.

This chain joins TRBV29-1 and TRBJ1-2; perhaps TRBD1 as D (5 bases). The V end lost 4 bases, the J end lost 4 bases, and 13 bases lay between the germline ends. CDR3 length equals 13 residues. Germline CDR1 SQVTM, CDR2 ANQGSEA. The CDR3 is CSVGEGLPYGYTF. The CDR3, as DNA: TGCAGCGTTGGCGAGGGGTTACCCTATGGCTACACCTTC.

The CDR3 is CTSSHPPTSGGDTGELFF. The CDR3 region has the DNA TGCACCAGCAGCCATCCTCCGACTAGCGGGGGGGACACCGGGGAGCTGTTTTTT. This chain links TRBV1 with TRBJ2-2; the D segment call TRBD2 is taken from the table without a DNA check. TRBV1 is shown as a pseudogene. This CDR3 spans 18 amino acids.

Worth noting for this clone: Different DNA sequences within this sample yield the same CDR3. The chain has TRBV19 and TRBJ1-1; D is ambiguous. V lost 2 bases, J lost 1 base, and 8 bases lay in between. The CDR3 has 14 amino acids. Germline CDR1 is LNHDA and CDR2 is SQIVND (reference sequence). The CDR3 coding sequence is TGTGCCAGTAGTATACCGGCCGGGAACACTGAAGCTTTCTTT. Protein: CASSIPAGNTEAFF.

The V call is TRBV20-1, the J call TRBJ2-3; D not certain. This CDR3 spans 11 amino acids. CDR1 is DFQATT and CDR2 is SNEGSKA in the germline V gene (reference sequence). Here the CDR3 reads CSGNYEDTQYF. The CDR3 DNA follows: TGCAGCGGAAATTACGAGGATACGCAGTATTTT.

This clone was seen once. V gene TRBV7-6 combines with J gene TRBJ1-3; D is possibly TRBD1 (6 bases). Trimming took 5 bases from V and 4 from J, leaving 15 bases between them. The CDR3 is 15 residues long. The V gene's germline CDR1 is SGHVS and CDR2 FNYEAQ. DNA for the CDR3: TGTGCCAGCAGCCAGTCAGGGGAAGCGGGAAACACCATATATTTT. Amino acid sequence: CASSQSGEAGNTIYF.

The sample holds one count of this clone. The CDR3 loop reads CASSLVHGANVLTF. CDR3 nucleotide sequence: TGTGCCAGCAGCTTGGTCCATGGGGCCAACGTCCTGACTTTC. The gene calls are TRBV5-6 and TRBJ2-6; D is undetermined. The germline gives CDR1 SGHDT, CDR2 YYEEEE. CDR3 size: 14 residues. Trimming removed 0 bases at V and 3 bases at J, with 4 bases between.

J is TRBJ2-3 and V is TRBV19; D may correspond to TRBD1 or TRBD2 (5 bases each). CDR1 LNHDA and CDR2 SQIVND come from the germline V gene (reference sequence). Trimming stripped 7 bases from V and 0 bases from J, with 14 bases between. CDR3 size: 15 residues. The CDR3 sequence is CASMGVYTSTDTQYF. DNA for the CDR3: TGTGCCAGTATGGGGGTCTATACTAGCACAGATACGCAGTATTTT.

The gene calls are TRBV29-1 and TRBJ2-5, with TRBD1 as a possible D gene (6 bases). There are 13 residues in the CDR3. The V and J ends lost 5 bases and 5 bases respectively, with 15 bases between them. The germline V gene encodes CDR1 SQVTM and CDR2 ANQGSEA. The CDR3 is CSVLRGSKETQYF. The CDR3 DNA reads as TGCAGCGTTCTCAGGGGCAGTAAGGAGACCCAGTACTTC.